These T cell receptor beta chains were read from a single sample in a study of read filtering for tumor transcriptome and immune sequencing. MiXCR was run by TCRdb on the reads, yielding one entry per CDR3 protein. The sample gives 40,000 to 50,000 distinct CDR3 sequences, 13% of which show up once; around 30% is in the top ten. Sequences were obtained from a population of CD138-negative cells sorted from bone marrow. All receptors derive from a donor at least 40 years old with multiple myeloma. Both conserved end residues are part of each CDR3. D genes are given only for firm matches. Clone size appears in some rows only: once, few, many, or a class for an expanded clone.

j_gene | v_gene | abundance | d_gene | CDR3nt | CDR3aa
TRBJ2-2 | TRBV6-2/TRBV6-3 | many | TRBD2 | TGTGCCAGCAATAGCGGGCAGAACACCGGGGAGCTGTTTTTT | CASNSGQNTGELFF
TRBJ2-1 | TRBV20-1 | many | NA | TGCAGTGCTAGAGAGGGTGACTCCGGCAATGAGCAGTTCTTC | CSAREGDSGNEQFF
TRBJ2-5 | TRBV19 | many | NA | TGTGCCAGCGGAGGGGGCGGTGAGACCCAGTACTTC | CASGGGGETQYF
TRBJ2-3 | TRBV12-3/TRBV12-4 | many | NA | TGTGCCAGCAGCCCGATTGGGGATACGCAGTATTTT | CASSPIGDTQYF
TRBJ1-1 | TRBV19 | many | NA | TGTGCCAGTAGTTGGGACCACGGCAATACTGAAGCTTTCTTT | CASSWDHGNTEAFF
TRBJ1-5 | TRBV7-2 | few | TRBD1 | TGTGCCAGCAGCTCAGTTTCGACAGGGGGATTTCAGCCCCAGCATTTT | CASSSVSTGGFQPQHF
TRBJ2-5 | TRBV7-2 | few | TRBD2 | TGTGCCAGCAGTCAACCCAGCGGGAGAGAAGAGACCCAGTACTTC | CASSQPSGREETQYF
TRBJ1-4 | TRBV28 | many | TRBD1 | TGTGCCAGCAGTTTACCCCAGGGGGCCACTTATGGCGAAAAACTGTTTTTT | CASSLPQGATYGEKLFF
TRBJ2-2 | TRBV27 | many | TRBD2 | TGTGCCAGCACCGAAGCGGGACTAGCATTAGCCGGGGAGCTGTTTTTT | CASTEAGLALAGELFF
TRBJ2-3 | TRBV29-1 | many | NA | TGCAGCGTTGTAGTCTACACAGATACGCAGTATTTT | CSVVVYTDTQYF
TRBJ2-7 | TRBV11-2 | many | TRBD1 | TGTGCCAGCAGCTTCGGGGACAGGGGGTTCGAGCAGTACTTC | CASSFGDRGFEQYF
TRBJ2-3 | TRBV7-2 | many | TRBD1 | TGTGCCAGCAGCTTAGCGCGGACAGGAGCAGATACGCAGTATTTT | CASSLARTGADTQYF
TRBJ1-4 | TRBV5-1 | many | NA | TGCGCCAGCAGCTCGGGGACCGCAGGTGAAAAACTGTTTTTT | CASSSGTAGEKLFF
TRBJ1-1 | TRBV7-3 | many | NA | TGTGCCAGCAGCCCCTCGGCTGGGGTCCGGACTGAAGCTTTCTTT | CASSPSAGVRTEAFF
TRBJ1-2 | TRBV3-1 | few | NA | TGTGCCAGCAGCCAACTCGAGGCAGGCTATGGCTACACCTTC | CASSQLEAGYGYTF
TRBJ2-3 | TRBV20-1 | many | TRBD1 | TGCAGTGTTCCCGGGCAGACAGGGGGTCGACCAGATACGCAGTATTTT | CSVPGQTGGRPDTQYF
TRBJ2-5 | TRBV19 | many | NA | TGTGCCAGTAGTATAGATGGGTCATACCAAGAGACCCAGTACTTC | CASSIDGSYQETQYF
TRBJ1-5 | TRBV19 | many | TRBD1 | TGTGCCAGTAGTAGAGGGGGCCAGCTCAATCAGCCCCAGCATTTT | CASSRGGQLNQPQHF
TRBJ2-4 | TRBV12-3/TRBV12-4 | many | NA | TGTGCCAGCAGTTTAGGGGGCGACTTTCAGTACTTC | CASSLGGDFQYF
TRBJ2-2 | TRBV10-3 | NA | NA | TGTGCCATCAGTGAGTCGGGCACCGGGGAGCTGTTTTTT | CAISESGTGELFF
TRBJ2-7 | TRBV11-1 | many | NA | TGTGCCAGCAGCGAGAGGTCGTGGCAGGCCTACGAGCAGTACTTC | CASSERSWQAYEQYF
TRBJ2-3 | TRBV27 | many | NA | TGTGCCAGCAGTTTGCGGGATACAGATACGCAGTATTTT | CASSLRDTDTQYF
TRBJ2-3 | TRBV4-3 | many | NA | TGCGCCAGCAGCCAGGGACTCGGTGGGGCTGGCCCAGATACGCAGTATTTT | CASSQGLGGAGPDTQYF
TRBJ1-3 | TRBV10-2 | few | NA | TGCGCCAGCAGAGAGTCAGGGTCTGGAAACACCATATATTTT | CASRESGSGNTIYF
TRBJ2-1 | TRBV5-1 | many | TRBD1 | TGCGCCAGCAGCTTGGTACAGGGGGCAAGTCGTGAGCAGTTCTTC | CASSLVQGASREQFF
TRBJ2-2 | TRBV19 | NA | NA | TGTGCCAGTAGTTGGGCAGGGAACACCGGGGAGCTGTTTTTT | CASSWAGNTGELFF
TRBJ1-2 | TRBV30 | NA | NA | TGTGCCTGGAGTGGTATTGGTGGCTTTGGCTACACCTTC | CAWSGIGGFGYTF
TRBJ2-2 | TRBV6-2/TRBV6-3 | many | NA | TGTGCCAGCATTAGAGGCGGGGGCGCGAACACCGGGGAGCTGTTTTTT | CASIRGGGANTGELFF
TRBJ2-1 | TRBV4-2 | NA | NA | TGTGCCAGCAGCCAATTGGGGGGAAGCACCTCCTACAATGAGCAGTTCTTC | CASSQLGGSTSYNEQFF
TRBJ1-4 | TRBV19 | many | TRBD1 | TGTGCCACCACAGGGGCCGCGCTCGGTGAAAAACTGTTTTTT | CATTGAALGEKLFF
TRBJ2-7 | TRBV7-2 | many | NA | TGTGCCAGCAGCTTTAGACAAGTAACCTACGAGCAGTACTTC | CASSFRQVTYEQYF
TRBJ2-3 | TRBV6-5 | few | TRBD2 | TGTGCCAGCAGTTCCAGCGGGAGGAGCACAGATACGCAGTATTTT | CASSSSGRSTDTQYF
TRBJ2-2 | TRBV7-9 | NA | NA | TGTGCCAGCAGCTTAGTTAAATTGGACACCGGGGAGCTGTTTTTT | CASSLVKLDTGELFF
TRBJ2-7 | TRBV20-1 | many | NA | TGCAGTGCTAGCATGACGGCGAGCTCCTACGAGCAGTACTTC | CSASMTASSYEQYF
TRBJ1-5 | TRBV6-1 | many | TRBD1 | TGTGCCAGCAGTGAAGGGGACAGTTATCAGCCCCAGCATTTT | CASSEGDSYQPQHF
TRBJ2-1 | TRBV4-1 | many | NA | TGCGCCAGCAGCCAAGAGGGCAGCCGAGGGGTTGGTGAGCAGTTCTTC | CASSQEGSRGVGEQFF